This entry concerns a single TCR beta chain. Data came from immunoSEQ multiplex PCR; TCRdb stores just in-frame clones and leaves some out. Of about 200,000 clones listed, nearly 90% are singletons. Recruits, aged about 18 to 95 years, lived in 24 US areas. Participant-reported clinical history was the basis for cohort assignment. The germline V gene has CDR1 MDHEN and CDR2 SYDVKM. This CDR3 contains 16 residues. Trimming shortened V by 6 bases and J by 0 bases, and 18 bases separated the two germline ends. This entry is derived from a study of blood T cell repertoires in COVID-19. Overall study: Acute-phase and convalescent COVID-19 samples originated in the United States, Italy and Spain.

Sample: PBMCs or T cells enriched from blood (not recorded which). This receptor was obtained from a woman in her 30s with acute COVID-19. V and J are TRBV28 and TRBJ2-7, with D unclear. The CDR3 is CASRLARFDASYEQYF. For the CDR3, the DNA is TGTGCCAGCAGGCTTGCACGGTTTGATGCCTCCTACGAGCAGTACTTC.